This T cell receptor (beta chain) appears in the sequencing data of a study of T cell responses to AZD1222 COVID-19 vaccine. About the research overall: Researchers grouped second doses given at about 4 or about 12 weeks into one pool. The study, taken as a whole, reports: Compared with day 0, the breadth and depth of the Spike-specific TCR repertoire rose significantly after two doses of AZD1222.

Germline-derived CDR1 and CDR2 are SGHRS and YFSETQ. V shed 4 bases and J 10 bases; nucleotides not matched to a gene: 12. The length of the CDR3 is 15 residues. Data came from immunoSEQ multiplex PCR; TCRdb stores just in-frame clones and leaves some out. Of 150,000 or so clones listed, about 89% are singletons. Concerning this clone itself: Its antigen is undetermined.

This sequence originates from an adult in good health. Sequences were derived from peripheral blood, sampled on day 0 of AZD1222 vaccination. The chain is built from TRBV5-1 and TRBJ2-1; 9 nucleotides line up with TRBD2. The CDR3 here is CASSPAGSGSREQFF. The CDR3 coding sequence is TGCGCCAGCAGCCCGGCTGGTAGCGGGAGCAGGGAGCAGTTCTTC.